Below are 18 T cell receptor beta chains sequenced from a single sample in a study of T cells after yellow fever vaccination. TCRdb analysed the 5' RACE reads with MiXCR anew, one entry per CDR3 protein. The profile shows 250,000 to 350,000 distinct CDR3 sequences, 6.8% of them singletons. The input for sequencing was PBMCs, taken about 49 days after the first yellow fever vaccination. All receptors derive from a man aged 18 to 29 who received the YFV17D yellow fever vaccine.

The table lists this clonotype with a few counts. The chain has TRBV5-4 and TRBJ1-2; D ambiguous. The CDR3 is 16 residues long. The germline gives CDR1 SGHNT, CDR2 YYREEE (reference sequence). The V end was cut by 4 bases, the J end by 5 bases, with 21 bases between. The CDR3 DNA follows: TGTGCCAGCAGCCGGGTGGGGAGCGCTGTGGGTTATGGCTACACCTTC. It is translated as CASSRVGSAVGYGYTF.

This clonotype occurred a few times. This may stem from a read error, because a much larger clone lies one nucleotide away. CDR3 bases: TGTGCCAGCTCACCCGGCTCTGGGGCCAACGTCCTGATTTTC. Translation gives CASSPGSGANVLIF. The gene calls are TRBV18 and TRBJ2-6, with D perhaps matching TRBD1 (5 bases). CDR1 and CDR2 (germline): KGHSH, LQKENI. The CDR3 spans 14 residues.

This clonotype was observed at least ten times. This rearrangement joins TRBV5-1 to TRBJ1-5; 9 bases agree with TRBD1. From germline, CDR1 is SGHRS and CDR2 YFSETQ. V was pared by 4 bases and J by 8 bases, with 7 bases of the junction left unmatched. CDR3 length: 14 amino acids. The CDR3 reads CASSLGTGSEPQHF. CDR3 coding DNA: TGCGCCAGCAGCCTCGGGACAGGGTCTGAGCCCCAGCATTTT.

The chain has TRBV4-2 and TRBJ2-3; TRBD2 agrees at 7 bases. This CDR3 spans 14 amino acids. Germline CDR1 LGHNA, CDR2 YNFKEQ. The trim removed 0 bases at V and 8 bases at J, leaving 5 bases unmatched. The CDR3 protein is CASSQESRTSTQYF. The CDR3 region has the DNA TGTGCCAGCAGCCAAGAGAGTCGGACTAGTACGCAGTATTTT.

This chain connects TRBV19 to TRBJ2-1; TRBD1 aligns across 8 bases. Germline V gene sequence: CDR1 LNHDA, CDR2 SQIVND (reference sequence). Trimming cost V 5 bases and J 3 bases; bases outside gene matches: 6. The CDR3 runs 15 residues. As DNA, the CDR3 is TGTGCCAGTAGTGGGACAGGCCAGAGCTACAATGAGCAGTTCTTC. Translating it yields CASSGTGQSYNEQFF.

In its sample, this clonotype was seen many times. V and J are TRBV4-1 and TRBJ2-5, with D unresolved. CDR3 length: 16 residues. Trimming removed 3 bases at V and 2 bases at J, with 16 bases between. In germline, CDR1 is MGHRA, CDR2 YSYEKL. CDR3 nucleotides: TGCGCCAGCAGCCATCTTCAGACGTATGCGCAAGAGACCCAGTACTTC. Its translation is CASSHLQTYAQETQYF.

The CDR3 DNA is TGTGCCAGCAACCAATGGGGCAACAATTCACCCCTCCACTTT. It is translated as CASNQWGNNSPLHF. V and J are TRBV6-2 or TRBV6-3 and TRBJ1-6; tentative D call: TRBD1 (5 bases). The germline V gene encodes CDR1 MNHEY and CDR2 SVGEGT. The CDR3 totals 14 residues. V lost 7 bases to trimming and J lost 7 bases, with 14 bases between them.

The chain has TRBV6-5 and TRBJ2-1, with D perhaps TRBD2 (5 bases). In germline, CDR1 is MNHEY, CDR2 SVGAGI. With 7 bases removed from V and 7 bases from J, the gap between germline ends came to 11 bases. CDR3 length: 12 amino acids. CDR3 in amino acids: CASTARGNEQFF. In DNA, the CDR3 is TGTGCCAGCACCGCCCGGGGTAATGAGCAGTTCTTC.

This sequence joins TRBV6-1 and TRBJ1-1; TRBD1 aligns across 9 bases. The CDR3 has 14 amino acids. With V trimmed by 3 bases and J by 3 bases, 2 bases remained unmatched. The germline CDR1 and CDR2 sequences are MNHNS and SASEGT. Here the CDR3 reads CASSERQGDTEAFF. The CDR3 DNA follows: TGTGCCAGCAGTGAGAGACAGGGGGACACTGAAGCTTTCTTT.

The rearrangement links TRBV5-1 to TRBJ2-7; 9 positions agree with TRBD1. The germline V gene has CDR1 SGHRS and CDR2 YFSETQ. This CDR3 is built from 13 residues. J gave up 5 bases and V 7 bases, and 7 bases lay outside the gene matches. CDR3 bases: TGCGCCAGCGCCCGGGACAGGGTCCACGAGCAGTACTTC. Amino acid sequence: CASARDRVHEQYF. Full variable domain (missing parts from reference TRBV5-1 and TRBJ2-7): KAGVTQTPRYLIKTRGQQVTLSCSPISGHRSVSWYQQTPGQGLQFLFEYFSETQRNKGNFPGRFSGRQFSNSRSEMNVSTLELGDSALYLCASARDRVHEQYFGPGTRLTVT.

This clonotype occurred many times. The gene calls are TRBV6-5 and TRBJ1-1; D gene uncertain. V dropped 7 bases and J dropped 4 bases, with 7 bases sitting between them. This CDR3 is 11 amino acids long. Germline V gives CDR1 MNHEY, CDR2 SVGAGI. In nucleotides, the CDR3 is TGTGCCAGCACCCGTGGCACTGAAGCTTTCTTT. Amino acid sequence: CASTRGTEAFF.

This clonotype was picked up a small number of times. CDR3 in amino acids: CASSPSYFRSYNEQFF. In DNA, the CDR3 is TGTGCCAGCAGCCCGTCGTATTTCCGCTCCTACAATGAGCAGTTCTTC. The V call is TRBV7-2, the J call TRBJ2-1; D not resolved. V gave up 5 bases and J gave up 0 bases, with 14 bases separating them. This CDR3 has 16 residues. Germline CDR1 and CDR2: SGHTA and FQGNSA.

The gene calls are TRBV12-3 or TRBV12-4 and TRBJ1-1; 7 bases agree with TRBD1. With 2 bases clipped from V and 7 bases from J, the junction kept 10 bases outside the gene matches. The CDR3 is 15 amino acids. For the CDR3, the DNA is TGTGCCAGCAGTTTAATCGGCCAGGGGGATAGTGAAGCTTTCTTT. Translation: CASSLIGQGDSEAFF.

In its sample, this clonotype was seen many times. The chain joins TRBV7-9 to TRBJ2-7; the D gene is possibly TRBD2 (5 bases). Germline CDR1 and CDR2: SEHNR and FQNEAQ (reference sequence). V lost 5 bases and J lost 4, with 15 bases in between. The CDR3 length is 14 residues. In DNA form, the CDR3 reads TGTGCCAGCAGCCGAGGGTCGTCTCTGTACGAGCAGTACTTC. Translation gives CASSRGSSLYEQYF. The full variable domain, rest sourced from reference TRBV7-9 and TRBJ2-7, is DTGVSQNPRHKITKRGQNVTFRCDPISEHNRLYWYRQTLGQGPEFLTYFQNEAQLEKSRLLSDRFSAERPKGSFSTLEIQRTEQGDSAMYLCASSRGSSLYEQYFGPGTRLTVT.

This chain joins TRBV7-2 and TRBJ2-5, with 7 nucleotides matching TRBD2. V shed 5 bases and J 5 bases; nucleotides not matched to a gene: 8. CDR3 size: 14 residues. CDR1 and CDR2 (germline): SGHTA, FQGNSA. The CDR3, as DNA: TGTGCCAGCAGCAACGACTGGGGGGGGGAGACCCAGTACTTC. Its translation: CASSNDWGGETQYF.

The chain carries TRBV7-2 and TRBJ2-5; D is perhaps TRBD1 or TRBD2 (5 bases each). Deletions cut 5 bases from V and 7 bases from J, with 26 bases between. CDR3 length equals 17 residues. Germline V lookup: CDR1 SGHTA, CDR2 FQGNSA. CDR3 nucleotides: TGTGCCAGCAGCCCGCGACCCCCGGGACGCCCTAAAGGGACCCAGTACTTC. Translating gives CASSPRPPGRPKGTQYF.

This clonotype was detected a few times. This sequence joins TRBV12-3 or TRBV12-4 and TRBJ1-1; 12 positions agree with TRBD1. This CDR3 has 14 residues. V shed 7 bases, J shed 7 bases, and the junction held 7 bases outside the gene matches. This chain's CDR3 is CASMGQGAVGEAFF. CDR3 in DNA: TGTGCCAGCATGGGACAGGGGGCGGTCGGTGAAGCTTTCTTT.

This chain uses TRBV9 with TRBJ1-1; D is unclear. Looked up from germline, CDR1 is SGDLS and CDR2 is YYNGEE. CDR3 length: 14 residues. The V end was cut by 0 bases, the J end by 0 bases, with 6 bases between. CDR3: CASSVGRLNTEAFF. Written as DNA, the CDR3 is TGTGCCAGCAGCGTAGGACGGCTGAACACTGAAGCTTTCTTT. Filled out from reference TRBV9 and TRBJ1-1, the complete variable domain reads DSGVTQTPKHLITATGQRVTLRCSPRSGDLSVYWYQQSLDQGLQFLIQYYNGEERAKGNILERFSAQQFPDLHSELNLSSLELGDSALYFCASSVGRLNTEAFFGQGTRLTVV.